This T cell receptor beta chain was sequenced for a study of T cells expressing NK-cell markers. For each CDR3 protein, TCRdb gives one entry from its re-call of the 5' RACE reads, without DNA. The sample has a few hundred thousand distinct CDR3 sequences. This receptor was identified in a woman between 45 and 60 years old in good health. Sequencing input: blood T cells: a sorted CD56 or NKG2C T cell subset, CD4+ or CD8+ T cells, or bulk PBMC T cells (not recorded which).

This chain's CDR3 is CASSPGLLTDTQYF. This chain connects TRBV6-5 to TRBJ2-3; TCRdb gives TRBD2 as the D gene, but with no DNA this cannot be confirmed. CDR1 MNHEY and CDR2 SVGAGI come from the germline V gene. The CDR3 has 14 residues.